The TCR beta chain described here comes from a study of Ad26.COV2.S vaccination and SARS-CoV-2 variants (dated by TCRdb to 2020 to 2022). With respect to the entire study: Donors in the vaccine arm were drawn from COV1001, a phase I-IIa trial of Ad26.COV2.S in healthy adults that was multicentre, randomized, double-blind and placebo-controlled. Dosing of Ad26.COV2.S was intramuscular, at either 5x10^10 or 1x10^11 viral particles, delivered as one shot or as two shots spaced 56 days apart. Sequencing of the TCRbeta repertoire served to evaluate the specificity and breadth of SARS-CoV-2-reactive T cell receptors following Ad26.COV2.S vaccination. The TCR-sequenced set comprised approximately 30 samples: some 20 Ad26.COV2.S vaccine recipients, 5 placebo recipients and 8 SARS-CoV-2 convalescent individuals. Trial participants were randomized into five groups of five, in which low-dose or high-dose Ad26.COV2.S was given once or twice, or placebo was given on both occasions. Blinding of investigators to trial group allocation was maintained during experiments and outcome assessment.

The meaning of the sample's treatment or condition label: roughly 18 received Ad26.COV2.S at low or high dose, single or two shots; about 5 received placebo; per-sample allocation not given. Repertoires of vaccine and placebo recipients were sequenced from samples taken on day 63 after the first injection. Cohort 1b enrolled 25 to 30 adults aged 18-55 years at a single site in Boston, USA, between 29 July and 7 August 2020. As a vaccine, Ad26.COV2.S was a replication-incompetent adenovirus type 26 vector that expressed a prefusion-stabilized SARS-CoV-2 spike protein derived from the original Wuhan strain. Trimming costs V 5 bases and J 0 bases, and their ends lie 14 bases apart. CDR1 SNHLY and CDR2 FYNNEI are derived from the germline V gene. Including cysteine and phenylalanine, the CDR3 has 16 amino acids. The read is trimmed to its CDR3 DNA, 48 bases read in frame from base 1. The immunoSEQ Assay was the method used to sequence TCRbeta CDR3 regions. After extraction, genomic DNA underwent amplification by bias-controlled multiplex PCR, followed by high-throughput sequencing. The study's own analysis went as follows. To quantify the absolute abundance of every unique TCRbeta CDR3 region, sequences were collapsed and filtered. T cell fraction was estimated by normalizing TCRbeta template counts to usable DNA, with usable DNA measured through amplification of reference genes found in all nucleated cells. Repertoire TCRs were annotated as SARS-CoV-2-specific when V gene, CDR3 amino acid sequence and J gene were exactly matched to a known reactive TCR set. The reference SARS-CoV-2 TCR set was obtained from MIRA and was filtered for enrichment in COVID-19-positive ImmuneCODE repertoires, whereby public or cross-reactive TCRs were removed. Using the MIRA antigens, annotated TCRs were further analysed by specific ORF or by position within an ORF. Breadth was defined as annotated unique rearrangements over total unique productive rearrangements; depth was the summed frequency of those rearrangements. TCR breadth was compared between groups using two-sided Wilcoxon rank-sum tests. TCRdb stores this immuneACCESS table with in-frame sequences only. Part of the clones is absent; in the studies checked, under half of the shortfall reflects unresolved V genes, and no reason is known for the rest. V and J calls plus clone size are reproduced from that table; the DNA served to infer D and trimming. The sample profile shows roughly 460,000 clones; approximately 90% of them were found once. Of the sample, about 1.5% falls within the top ten clones.

This clone is a singleton in its sample. The antigen it binds to is not known. Base qualities are not provided; no much larger clone lies one nucleotide away. General findings and caveats noted by the study authors: Vaccine and placebo recipients had similar non-spike TCR breadth, a finding consistent with the vaccine containing only spike. It was noted by the authors that total T cell responses may have been underestimated by the TCR breadth and depth analyses. Substantial breadth of spike-specific CD8+ and CD4+ T cell responses was reported after vaccination. Ad26.COV2.S recipients had higher spike-specific TCR breadth than placebo recipients (P = 0.0014). The study lacked the statistical power to compare responses across vaccine doses or regimens.

This sequence originates from a person aged 18-60 years who received the Ad26.COV2.S COVID-19 vaccine or a placebo. Sequenced here: peripheral blood, sampled in a trial of Ad26.COV2.S vaccine versus placebo. This sequence uses TRBV2 and TRBJ1-5, and the D gene may be TRBD1, 6 bases matching. The bases are TGTGCCAGCAGTTATAAGACAGGAAATAGCAATCAGCCCCAGCATTTT. This is translated as CASSYKTGNSNQPQHF.